This entry concerns a single TCR beta chain. An end of the junction differs from the germline gene, which may be a read error. The sample belongs to a study of blood T cell repertoires in COVID-19. The CDR3 consists of 15 residues. CDR1 and CDR2 from the germline V gene are SSHAT and FNYEAQ (reference sequence). Original processing notes: Reference gene primers were amplified, and this amplification served to estimate nucleated cell counts. Repertoires were generated with immunoSEQ multiplex PCR, while TCRdb's copy carries only in-frame clones and drops some. That table supplies the V and J calls and clone size; D and trimming were determined from the DNA. The data contain roughly 260,000 clones, around 90% of them singletons. The study drew participants aged about 18 to 89 years from some 25 US areas. Cohort placement rested on clinical history that participants reported themselves.

This clonotype originated in a young woman with acute COVID-19. The rearrangement joins TRBV7-7 to TRBJ2-5; 9 nucleotides align to TRBD1. The sample was PBMCs or T cells enriched from blood (not recorded which). The CDR3 coding sequence is TGTGCTAGCAGCTCCTTCACAGGGGGCGGGGAGACCCAGTACTTC. This encodes CASSSFTGGGETQYF. The variable domain in full, with the rest retrieved from reference TRBV7-7 and TRBJ2-5, is GAGVSQSPRYKVTKRGQDVTLRCDPISSHATLYWYQQALGQGPEFLTYFNYEAQPDKSGLPSDRFSAERPEGSISTLTIQRTEQRDSAMYRCASSSFTGGGETQYFGPGTRLLVL.